The rows below give T cell receptor beta chains drawn from one sample of a study of early T cells in non-severe SARS-CoV-2 infection. TCRdb passed the 5' RACE reads through MiXCR, listing each CDR3 protein once. The profile shows about 31,000 distinct CDR3 sequences, 4.5% to 7% of them singletons. Sequencing was performed on whole blood. These receptors were collected from an adult who was a healthcare worker with PCR-confirmed SARS-CoV-2 infection or an uninfected control (not recorded which). Each CDR3 is given with its conserved first and last residue. Clone sizes are given selectively: once, few, many, or a class where the clone is expanded.

size: NA; V: TRBV27; length: 13; CDR3: CASSSQGIGGYTF
size: few; V: TRBV7-6; length: 18; CDR3: CASSLAVTGGTRSYEQYF
size: many; V: TRBV12-3/TRBV12-4; length: 14; CDR3: CASSLQGFDAEAFF
size: many; V: TRBV20-1; length: 10; CDR3: CSASVNEQFF
size: NA; V: TRBV30; length: 11; CDR3: CAQGDADTQYF
size: many; V: TRBV28; length: 15; CDR3: CASSLVGGGNYGYTF
size: few; V: TRBV2; length: 14; CDR3: CASSEFGDEYGYTF
size: NA; V: TRBV20-1; length: 12; CDR3: CSARDRFAEQFF
size: many; V: TRBV12-3/TRBV12-4; length: 13; CDR3: CASSLAGTEKLFF
size: NA; V: TRBV24-1; length: 13; CDR3: CATSDPPGDTQYF
size: NA; V: TRBV7-9; length: 15; CDR3: CASTGTPTSGNTIYF
size: NA; V: TRBV28; length: 15; CDR3: CASCEGPGAFYEQYF
size: many; V: TRBV10-3; length: 16; CDR3: CAISPSGSKSYNEQFF
size: many; V: TRBV30; length: 12; CDR3: CAWEQGNYGYTF
size: many; V: TRBV18; length: 13; CDR3: CASSRQGAVGQYF
size: many; V: TRBV10-3; length: 12; CDR3: CAISGPPNEQFF
size: NA; V: TRBV6-5; length: 18; CDR3: CASSPHPNGLAVNNEQFF